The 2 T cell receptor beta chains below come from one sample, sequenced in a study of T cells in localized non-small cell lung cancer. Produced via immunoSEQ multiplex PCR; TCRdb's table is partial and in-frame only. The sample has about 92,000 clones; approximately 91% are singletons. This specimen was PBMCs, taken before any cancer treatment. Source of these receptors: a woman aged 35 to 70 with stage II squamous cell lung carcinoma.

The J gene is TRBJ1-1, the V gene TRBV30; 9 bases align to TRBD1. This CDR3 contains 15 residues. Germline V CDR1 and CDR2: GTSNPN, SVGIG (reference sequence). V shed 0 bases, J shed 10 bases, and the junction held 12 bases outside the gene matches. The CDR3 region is CAWSVAPPGQGGAFF. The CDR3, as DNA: TGTGCCTGGAGTGTAGCCCCCCCGGGACAGGGAGGAGCTTTCTTT.

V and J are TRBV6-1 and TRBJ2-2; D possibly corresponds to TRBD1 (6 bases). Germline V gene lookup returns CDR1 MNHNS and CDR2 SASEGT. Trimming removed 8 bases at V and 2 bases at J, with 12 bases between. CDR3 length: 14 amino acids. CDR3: CASGTGRNTGELFF. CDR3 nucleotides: TGTGCCAGCGGAACAGGGCGTAACACCGGGGAGCTGTTTTTT.